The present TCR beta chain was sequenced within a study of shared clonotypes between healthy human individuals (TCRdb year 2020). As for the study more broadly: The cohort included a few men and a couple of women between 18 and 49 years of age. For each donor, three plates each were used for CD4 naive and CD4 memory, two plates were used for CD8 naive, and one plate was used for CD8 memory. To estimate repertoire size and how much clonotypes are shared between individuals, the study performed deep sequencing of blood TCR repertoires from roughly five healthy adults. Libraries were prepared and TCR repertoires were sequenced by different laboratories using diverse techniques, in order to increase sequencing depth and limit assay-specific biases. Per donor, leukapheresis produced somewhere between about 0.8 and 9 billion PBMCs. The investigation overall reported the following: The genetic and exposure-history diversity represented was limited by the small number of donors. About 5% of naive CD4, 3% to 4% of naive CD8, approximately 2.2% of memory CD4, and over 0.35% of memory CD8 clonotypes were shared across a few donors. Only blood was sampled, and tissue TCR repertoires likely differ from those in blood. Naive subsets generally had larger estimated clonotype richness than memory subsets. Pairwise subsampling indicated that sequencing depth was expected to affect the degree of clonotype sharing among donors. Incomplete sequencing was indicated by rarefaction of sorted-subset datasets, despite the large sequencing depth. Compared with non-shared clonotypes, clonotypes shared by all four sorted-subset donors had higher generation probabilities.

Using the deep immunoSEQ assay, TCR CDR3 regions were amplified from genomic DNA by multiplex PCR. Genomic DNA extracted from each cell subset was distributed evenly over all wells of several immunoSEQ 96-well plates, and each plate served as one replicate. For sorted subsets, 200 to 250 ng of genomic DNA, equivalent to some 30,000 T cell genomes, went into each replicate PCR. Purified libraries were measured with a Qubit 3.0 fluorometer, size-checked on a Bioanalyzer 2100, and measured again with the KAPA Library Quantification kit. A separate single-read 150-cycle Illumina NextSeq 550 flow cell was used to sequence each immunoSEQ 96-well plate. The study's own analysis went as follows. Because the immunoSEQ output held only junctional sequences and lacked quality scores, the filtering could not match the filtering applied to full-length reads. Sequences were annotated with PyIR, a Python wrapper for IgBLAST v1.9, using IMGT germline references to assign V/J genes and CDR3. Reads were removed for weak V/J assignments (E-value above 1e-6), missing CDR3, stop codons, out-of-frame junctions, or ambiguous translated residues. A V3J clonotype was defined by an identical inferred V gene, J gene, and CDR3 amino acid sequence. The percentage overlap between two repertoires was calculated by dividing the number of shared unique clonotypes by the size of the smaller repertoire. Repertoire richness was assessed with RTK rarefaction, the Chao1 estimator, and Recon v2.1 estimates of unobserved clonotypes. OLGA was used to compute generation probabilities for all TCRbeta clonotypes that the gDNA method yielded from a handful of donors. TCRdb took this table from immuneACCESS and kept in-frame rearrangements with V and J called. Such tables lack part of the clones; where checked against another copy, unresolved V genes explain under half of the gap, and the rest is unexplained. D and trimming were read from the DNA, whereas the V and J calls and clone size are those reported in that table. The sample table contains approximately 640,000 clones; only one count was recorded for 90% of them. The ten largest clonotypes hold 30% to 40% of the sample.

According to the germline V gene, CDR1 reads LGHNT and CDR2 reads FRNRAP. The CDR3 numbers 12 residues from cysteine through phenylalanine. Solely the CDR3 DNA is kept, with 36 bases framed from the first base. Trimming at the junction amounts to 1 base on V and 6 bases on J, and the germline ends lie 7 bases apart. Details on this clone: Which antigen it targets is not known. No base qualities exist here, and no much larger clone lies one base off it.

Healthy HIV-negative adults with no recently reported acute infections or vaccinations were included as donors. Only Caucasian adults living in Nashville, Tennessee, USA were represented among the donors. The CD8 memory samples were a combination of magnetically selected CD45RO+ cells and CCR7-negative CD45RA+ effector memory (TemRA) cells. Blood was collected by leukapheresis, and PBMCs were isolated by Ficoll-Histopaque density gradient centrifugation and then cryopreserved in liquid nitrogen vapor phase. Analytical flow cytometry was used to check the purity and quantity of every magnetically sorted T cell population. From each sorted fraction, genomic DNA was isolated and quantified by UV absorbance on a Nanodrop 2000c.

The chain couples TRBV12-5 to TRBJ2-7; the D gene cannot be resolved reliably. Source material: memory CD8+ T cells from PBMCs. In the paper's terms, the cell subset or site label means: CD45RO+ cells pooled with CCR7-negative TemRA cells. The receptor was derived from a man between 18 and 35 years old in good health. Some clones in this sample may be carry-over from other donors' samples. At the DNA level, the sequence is TGTGCTAGTGGTTTGGGTCGTACCGAGCAGTACTTC. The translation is CASGLGRTEQYF.